Reported below is one T cell receptor (beta chain). With a much larger clone just one base away, this may be a read error. This sample is part of a study of T cells in Graves' hyperthyroidism and ophthalmopathy. TCR beta CDR3 regions were amplified from RNA transcripts. RT-PCR in the first round (using the HTBI primer set) targeted the TCR CDR3. Using its own MiXCR run on the multiplex PCR reads, TCRdb lists one record per CDR3 protein. In the table there are hundreds of thousands of distinct CDR3 sequences, 11% to 15% of which are singletons. Diagnostic decisions used clinical symptoms, serum thyroxine and TRAb, thyroid ultrasound and orbital computed tomography. The sequenced material came from blood. This TCR derives from a woman under 30 with Graves' hyperthyroidism.

The CDR3 loop is CASSDGTSGINEQSF. The CDR3 DNA sequence: TGTGCCAGCAGTGACGGGACTAGCGGGATCAATGAGCAGTCCTTC. This chain joins TRBV27 and TRBJ2-1, with 13 bases aligning to TRBD2. Germline loops: CDR1 MNHEY, CDR2 SMNVEV (reference sequence). CDR3 length: 15 amino acids.